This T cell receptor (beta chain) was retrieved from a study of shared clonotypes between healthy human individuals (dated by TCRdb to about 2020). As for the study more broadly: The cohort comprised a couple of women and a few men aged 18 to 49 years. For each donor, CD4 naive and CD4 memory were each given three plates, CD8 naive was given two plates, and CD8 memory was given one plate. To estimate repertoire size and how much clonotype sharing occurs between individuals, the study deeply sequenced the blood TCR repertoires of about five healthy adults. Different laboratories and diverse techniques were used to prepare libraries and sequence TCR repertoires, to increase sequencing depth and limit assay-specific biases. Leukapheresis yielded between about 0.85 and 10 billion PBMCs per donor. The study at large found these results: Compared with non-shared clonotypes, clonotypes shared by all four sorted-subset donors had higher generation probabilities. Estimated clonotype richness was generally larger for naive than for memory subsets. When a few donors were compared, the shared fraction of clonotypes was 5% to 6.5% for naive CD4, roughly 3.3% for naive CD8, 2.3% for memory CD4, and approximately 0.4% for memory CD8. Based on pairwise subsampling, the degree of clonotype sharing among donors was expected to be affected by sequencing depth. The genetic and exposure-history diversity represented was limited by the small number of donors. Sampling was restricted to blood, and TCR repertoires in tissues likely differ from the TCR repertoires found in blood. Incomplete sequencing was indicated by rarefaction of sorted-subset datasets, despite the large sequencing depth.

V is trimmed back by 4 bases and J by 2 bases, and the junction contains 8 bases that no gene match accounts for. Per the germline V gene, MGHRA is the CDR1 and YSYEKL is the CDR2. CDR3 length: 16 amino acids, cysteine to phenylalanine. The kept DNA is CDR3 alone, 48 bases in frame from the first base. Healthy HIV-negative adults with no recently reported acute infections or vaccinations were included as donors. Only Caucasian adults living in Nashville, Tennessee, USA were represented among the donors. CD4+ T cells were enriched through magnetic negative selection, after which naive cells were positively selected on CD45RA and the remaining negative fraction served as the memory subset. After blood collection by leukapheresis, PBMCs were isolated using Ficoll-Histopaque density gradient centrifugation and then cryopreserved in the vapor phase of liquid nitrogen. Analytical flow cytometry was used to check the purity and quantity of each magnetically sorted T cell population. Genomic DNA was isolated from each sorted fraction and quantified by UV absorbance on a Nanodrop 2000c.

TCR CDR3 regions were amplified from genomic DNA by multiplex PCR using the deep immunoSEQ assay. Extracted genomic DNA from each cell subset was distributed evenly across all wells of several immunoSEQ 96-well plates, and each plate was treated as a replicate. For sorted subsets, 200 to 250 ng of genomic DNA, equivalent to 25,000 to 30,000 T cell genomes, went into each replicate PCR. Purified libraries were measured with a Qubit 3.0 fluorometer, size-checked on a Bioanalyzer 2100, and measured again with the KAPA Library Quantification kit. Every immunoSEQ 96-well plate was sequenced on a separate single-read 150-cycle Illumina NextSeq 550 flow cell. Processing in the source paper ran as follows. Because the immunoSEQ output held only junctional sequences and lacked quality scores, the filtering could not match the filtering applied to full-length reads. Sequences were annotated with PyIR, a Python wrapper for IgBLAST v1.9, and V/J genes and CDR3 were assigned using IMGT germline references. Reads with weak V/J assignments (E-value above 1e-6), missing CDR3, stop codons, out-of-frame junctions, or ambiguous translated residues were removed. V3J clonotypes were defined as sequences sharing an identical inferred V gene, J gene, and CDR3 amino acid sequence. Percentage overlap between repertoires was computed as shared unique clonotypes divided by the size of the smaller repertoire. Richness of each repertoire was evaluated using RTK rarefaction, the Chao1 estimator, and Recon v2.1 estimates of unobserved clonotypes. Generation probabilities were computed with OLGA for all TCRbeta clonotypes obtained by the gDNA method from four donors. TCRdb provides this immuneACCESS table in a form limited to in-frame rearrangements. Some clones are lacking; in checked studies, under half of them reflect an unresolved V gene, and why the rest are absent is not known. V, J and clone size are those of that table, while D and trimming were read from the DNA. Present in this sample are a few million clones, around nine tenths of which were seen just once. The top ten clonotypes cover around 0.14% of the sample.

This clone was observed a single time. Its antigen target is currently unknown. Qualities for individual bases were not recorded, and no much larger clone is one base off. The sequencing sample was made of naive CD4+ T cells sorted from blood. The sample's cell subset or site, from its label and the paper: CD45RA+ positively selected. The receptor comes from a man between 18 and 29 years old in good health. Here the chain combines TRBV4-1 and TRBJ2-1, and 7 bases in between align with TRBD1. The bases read TGCGCCAGCAGCCGACCCCCCCAGGGGGCCTACAATGAGCAGTTCTTC. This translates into CASSRPPQGAYNEQFF.